This T cell receptor beta chain was captured by sequencing in a study of blood T cell repertoires in COVID-19. Study-wide background: The samples span acute and convalescent COVID-19 from the United States, Italy and Spain. Nucleic acid was either cDNA or gDNA, and it came from T cells, B-cell-depleted T cells, or PBMCs.

The length of the CDR3 is 17 residues. V shed 3 bases, J shed 1 base, and the junction held 9 bases outside the gene matches. Germline V gene sequence: CDR1 KGHSH, CDR2 LQKENI. In the authors' methods: Scientists estimated how many nucleated cells there were by amplifying reference gene primers. Method: immunoSEQ multiplex PCR; TCRdb's copy keeps in-frame clones and lacks some. D and trimming were read from the DNA, whereas the V and J calls and clone size are those reported in that table. This sample carries tens of thousands of clones, approximately 82% of them seen once, and the ten largest clones take 8.2%.

The V call is TRBV18, the J call TRBJ1-1, with 9 bases aligning to TRBD1. Sequencing used peripheral blood. The receptor was derived from a woman older than 75 with acute or convalescent COVID-19. In DNA form, the CDR3 reads TGTGCCAGCTCACCCCTTGCCGGGACAGGGTCGAACACTGAAGCTTTCTTT. It yields the protein CASSPLAGTGSNTEAFF.